The entry that follows covers one T cell receptor (beta chain) sequence. This specimen belongs to a study of cytomegalovirus exposure and HLA in healthy donors. PCR employed 60 Vbeta and 13 Jbeta primers. The method was immunoSEQ multiplex PCR; TCRdb's version includes in-frame clones alone and lacks a portion of them. The sample includes approximately 73,000 clones, 60% to 75% of them seen just once. The germline V and J ends were trimmed by 6 bases and 4 bases, with 12 bases remaining between them. CDR1 is MDHEN, CDR2 SYDVKM, per germline. This CDR3 has 13 residues. Sequencing was carried out using PBMCs. The rearrangement uses TRBV28 and TRBJ1-1; possible D gene TRBD1, 6 bases. This sequence originates from a man between 65 and 85 years old in good health and CMV-seronegative. The CDR3 loop is CASRQQGRTEAFF. The CDR3 coding sequence is TGTGCCAGCAGACAACAGGGTCGCACTGAAGCTTTCTTT.